Reported below is one T cell receptor beta chain. The target antigen is unknown. The sample is drawn from a study of T cell responses to AZD1222 COVID-19 vaccine. Data came from immunoSEQ multiplex PCR; TCRdb stores just in-frame clones and leaves some out. The data contain about 93,000 clones, around nine tenths of them singletons. Regarding the study as a whole: The donor cohort was predominantly white British with a female majority, and clonal diversity may have been underestimated. The peak T cell response came first, and repertoires were sampled only after it. Unmutated regions of variants are reportedly targeted by nearly half of spike-specific TCRs.

The V and J ends lost 1 base and 1 base respectively, with 8 bases between them. Germline-derived CDR1 and CDR2 are SGHTA and FQGNSA. The CDR3 length is 15 residues. The chain uses TRBV7-2 and TRBJ2-1; D gene ambiguous. The clonotype comes from an adult in good health. The source was peripheral blood, collected on day 0 of MenACWY control vaccination. CDR3 sequence reads: CASSLDVGSYNEQFF. CDR3 in DNA: TGTGCCAGCAGCTTAGACGTAGGTTCCTACAATGAGCAGTTCTTC. The variable domain in full, with the rest retrieved from reference TRBV7-2 and TRBJ2-1, is GAGVSQSPSNKVTEKGKDVELRCDPISGHTALYWYRQSLGQGLEFLIYFQGNSAPDKSGLPSDRFSAERTGGSVSTLTIQRTQQEDSAVYLCASSLDVGSYNEQFFGPGTRLTVL.